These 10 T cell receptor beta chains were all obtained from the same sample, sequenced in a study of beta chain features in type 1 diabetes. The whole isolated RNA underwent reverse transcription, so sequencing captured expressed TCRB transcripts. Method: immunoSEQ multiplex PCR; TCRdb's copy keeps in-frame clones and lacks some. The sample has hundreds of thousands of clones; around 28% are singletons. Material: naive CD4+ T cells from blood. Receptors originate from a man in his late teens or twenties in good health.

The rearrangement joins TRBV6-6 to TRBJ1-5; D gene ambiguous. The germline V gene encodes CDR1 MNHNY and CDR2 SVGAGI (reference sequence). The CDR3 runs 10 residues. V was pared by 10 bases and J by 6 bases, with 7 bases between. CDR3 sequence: CATGSQPQHF. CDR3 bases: TGTGCCACCGGCTCTCAGCCCCAGCATTTT.

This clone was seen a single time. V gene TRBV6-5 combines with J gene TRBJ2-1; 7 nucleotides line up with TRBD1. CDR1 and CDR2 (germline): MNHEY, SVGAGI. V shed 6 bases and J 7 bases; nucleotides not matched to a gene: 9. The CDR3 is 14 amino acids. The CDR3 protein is CASSPQDRVNEQFF. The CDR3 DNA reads TGTGCCAGCAGCCCCCAAGACAGGGTGAATGAGCAGTTCTTC.

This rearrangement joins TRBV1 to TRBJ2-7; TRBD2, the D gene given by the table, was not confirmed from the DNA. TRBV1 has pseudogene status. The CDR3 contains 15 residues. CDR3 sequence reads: CTSSQGLAGSYEQYF. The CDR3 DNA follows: TGCACCAGCAGCCAAGGCCTAGCGGGTTCCTACGAGCAGTACTTC.

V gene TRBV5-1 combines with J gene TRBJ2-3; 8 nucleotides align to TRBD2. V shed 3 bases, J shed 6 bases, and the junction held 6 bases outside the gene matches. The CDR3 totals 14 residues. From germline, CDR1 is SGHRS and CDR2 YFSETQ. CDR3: CASSSLTSADTQYF. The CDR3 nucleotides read TGCGCCAGCAGCTCACTGACTAGCGCGGATACGCAGTATTTT.

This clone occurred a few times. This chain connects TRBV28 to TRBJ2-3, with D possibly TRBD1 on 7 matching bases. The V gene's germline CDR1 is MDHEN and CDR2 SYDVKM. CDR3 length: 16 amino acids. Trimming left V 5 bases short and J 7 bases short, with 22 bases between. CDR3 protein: CASSPQDRREANTQYF. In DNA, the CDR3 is TGTGCCAGCAGTCCGCAGGACAGGCGGGAAGCTAATACGCAGTATTTT.

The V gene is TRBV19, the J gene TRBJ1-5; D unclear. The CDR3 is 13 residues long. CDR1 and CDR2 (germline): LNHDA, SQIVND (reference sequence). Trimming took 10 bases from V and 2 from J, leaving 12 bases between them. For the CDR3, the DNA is TGTGCCACTATAGGTGAAGGCAATCAGCCCCAGCATTTT. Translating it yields CATIGEGNQPQHF. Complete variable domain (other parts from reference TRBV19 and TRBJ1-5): DGGITQSPKYLFRKEGQNVTLSCEQNLNHDAMYWYRQDPGQGLRLIYYSQIVNDFQKGDIAEGYSVSREKKESFPLTVTSAQKNPTAFYLCATIGEGNQPQHFGDGTRLSIL.

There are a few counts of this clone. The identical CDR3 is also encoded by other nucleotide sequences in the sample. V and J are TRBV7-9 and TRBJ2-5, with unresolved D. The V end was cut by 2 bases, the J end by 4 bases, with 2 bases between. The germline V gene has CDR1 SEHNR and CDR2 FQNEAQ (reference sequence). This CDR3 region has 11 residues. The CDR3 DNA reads TGTGCCAGCAGCTTACTAGAGACCCAGTACTTC. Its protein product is CASSLLETQYF.

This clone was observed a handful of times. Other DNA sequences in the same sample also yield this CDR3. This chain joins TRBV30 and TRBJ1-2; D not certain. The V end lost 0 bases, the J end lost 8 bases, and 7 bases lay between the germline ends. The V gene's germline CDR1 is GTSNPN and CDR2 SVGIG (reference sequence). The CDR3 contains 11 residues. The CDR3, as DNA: TGTGCCTGGAGTGTACGGCTCGGCTACACCTTC. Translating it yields CAWSVRLGYTF.

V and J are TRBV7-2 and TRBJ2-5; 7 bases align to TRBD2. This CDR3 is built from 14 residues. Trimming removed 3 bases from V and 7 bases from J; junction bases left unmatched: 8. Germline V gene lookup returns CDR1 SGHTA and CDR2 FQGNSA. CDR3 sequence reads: CASSFASGGGTQYF. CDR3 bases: TGTGCCAGCAGCTTTGCTTCGGGAGGTGGGACCCAGTACTTC.

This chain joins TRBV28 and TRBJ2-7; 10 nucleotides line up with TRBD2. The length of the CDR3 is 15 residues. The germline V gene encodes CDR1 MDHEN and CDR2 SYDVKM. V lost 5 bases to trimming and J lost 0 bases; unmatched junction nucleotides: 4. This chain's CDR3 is CASSPGTSVSYEQYF. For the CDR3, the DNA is TGTGCCAGCAGTCCCGGGACTAGCGTCTCCTACGAGCAGTACTTC.